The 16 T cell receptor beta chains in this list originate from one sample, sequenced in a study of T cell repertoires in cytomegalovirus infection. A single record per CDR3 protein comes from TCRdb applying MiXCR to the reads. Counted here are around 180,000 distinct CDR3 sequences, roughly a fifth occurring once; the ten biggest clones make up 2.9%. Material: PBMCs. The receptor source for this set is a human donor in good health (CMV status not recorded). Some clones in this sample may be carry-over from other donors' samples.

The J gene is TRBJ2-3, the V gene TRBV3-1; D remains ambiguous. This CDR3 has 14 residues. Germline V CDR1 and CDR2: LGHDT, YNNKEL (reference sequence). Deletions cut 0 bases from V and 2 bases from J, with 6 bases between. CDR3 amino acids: CASSQDRHTDTQYF. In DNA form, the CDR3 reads TGTGCCAGCAGCCAAGATAGACACACAGATACGCAGTATTTT.

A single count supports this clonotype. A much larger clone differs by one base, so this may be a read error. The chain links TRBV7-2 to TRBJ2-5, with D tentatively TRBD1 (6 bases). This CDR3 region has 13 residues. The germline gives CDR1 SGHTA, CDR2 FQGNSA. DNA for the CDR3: TGTCCCAGCAGCCGACAGGTTGGAGAGACCCAGTACTTC. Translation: CPSSRQVGETQYF.

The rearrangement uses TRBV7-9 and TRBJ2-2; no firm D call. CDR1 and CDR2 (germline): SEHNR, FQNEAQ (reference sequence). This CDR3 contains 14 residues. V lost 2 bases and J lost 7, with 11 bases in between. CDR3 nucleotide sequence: TGTGCCAGCAGCTTATTCTCCGCCAGCGGGGAGCTGTTTTTT. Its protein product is CASSLFSASGELFF.

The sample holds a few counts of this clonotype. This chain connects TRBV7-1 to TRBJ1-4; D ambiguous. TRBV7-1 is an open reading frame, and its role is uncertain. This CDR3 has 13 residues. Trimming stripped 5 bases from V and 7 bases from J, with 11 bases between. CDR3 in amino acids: CASSRPPGEKLFF. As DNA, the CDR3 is TGTGCCAGCAGCCGCCCCCCTGGTGAAAAACTGTTTTTT.

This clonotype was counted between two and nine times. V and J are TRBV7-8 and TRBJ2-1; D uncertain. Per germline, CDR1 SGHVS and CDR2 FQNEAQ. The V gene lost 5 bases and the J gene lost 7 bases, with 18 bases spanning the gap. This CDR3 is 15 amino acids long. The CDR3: CASSPPFRPGNEQFF. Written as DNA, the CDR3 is TGTGCCAGCAGCCCCCCGTTTCGGCCTGGAAATGAGCAGTTCTTC.

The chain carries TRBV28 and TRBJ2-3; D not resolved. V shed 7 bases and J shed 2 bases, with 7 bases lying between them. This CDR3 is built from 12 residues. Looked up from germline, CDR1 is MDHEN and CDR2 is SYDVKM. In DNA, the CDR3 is TGTGCCAGCACCACTCTCACAGATACGCAGTATTTT. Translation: CASTTLTDTQYF.

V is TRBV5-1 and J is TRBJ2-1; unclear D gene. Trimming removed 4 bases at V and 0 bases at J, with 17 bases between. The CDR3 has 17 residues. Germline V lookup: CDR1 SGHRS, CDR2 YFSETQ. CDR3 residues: CASSPGNGPGSYNEQFF. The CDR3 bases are TGCGCCAGCAGCCCTGGTAACGGACCAGGCTCCTACAATGAGCAGTTCTTC.

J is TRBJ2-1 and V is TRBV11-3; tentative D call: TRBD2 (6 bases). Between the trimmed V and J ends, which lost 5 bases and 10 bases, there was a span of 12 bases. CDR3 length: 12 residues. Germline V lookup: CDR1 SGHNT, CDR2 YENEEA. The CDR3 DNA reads TGTGCCAGCAGCCCCACGGGAGCGGAGCAGTTCTTC. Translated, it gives CASSPTGAEQFF.

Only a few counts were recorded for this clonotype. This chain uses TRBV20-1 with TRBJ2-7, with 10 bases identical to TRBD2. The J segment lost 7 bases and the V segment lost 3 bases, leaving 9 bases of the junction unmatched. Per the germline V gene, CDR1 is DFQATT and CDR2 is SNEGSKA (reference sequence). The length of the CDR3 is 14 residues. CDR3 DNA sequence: TGCAGTGCTAGTCAAGCGGGAGGGCCGGATGAGCAGTACTTC. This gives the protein CSASQAGGPDEQYF.

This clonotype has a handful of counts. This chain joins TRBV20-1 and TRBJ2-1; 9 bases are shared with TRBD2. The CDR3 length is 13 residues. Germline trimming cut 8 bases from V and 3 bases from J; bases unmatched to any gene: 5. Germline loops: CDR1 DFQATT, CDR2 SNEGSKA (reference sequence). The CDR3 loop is CSTQRGDYNEQFF. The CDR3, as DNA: TGCAGTACTCAGCGGGGGGACTACAATGAGCAGTTCTTC.

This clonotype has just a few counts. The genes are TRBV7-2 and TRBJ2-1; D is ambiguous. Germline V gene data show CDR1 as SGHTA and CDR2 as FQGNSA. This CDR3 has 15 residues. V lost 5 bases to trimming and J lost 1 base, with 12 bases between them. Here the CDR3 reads CASSPVDRSYNEQFF. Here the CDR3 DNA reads TGTGCCAGCAGCCCGGTGGATAGATCCTACAATGAGCAGTTCTTC.

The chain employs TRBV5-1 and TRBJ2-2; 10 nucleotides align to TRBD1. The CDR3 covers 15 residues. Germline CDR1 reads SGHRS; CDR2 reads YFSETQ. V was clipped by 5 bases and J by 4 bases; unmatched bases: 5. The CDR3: CASRSGTGATGELFF. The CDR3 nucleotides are TGCGCCAGCAGATCCGGGACAGGGGCCACCGGGGAGCTGTTTTTT. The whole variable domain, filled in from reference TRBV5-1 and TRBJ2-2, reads KAGVTQTPRYLIKTRGQQVTLSCSPISGHRSVSWYQQTPGQGLQFLFEYFSETQRNKGNFPGRFSGRQFSNSRSEMNVSTLELGDSALYLCASRSGTGATGELFFGEGSRLTVL.

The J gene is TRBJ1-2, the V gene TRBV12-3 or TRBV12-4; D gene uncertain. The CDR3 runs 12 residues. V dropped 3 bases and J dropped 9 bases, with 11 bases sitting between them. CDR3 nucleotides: TGTGCCAGCAGTTTGCACCCAAGGAGCTACACCTTC. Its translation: CASSLHPRSYTF.

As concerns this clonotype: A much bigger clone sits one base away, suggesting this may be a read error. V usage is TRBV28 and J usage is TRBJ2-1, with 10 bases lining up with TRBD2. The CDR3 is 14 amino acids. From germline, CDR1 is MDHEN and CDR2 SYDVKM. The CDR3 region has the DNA TGTGCCAGCAGGAAACTAGCGGGGAACAATGAGCAGCTCTTC. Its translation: CASRKLAGNNEQLF.

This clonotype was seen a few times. This chain's CDR3 is CAWTGTGWSYEQYF. In DNA, the CDR3 is TGTGCCTGGACAGGGACAGGGTGGTCCTACGAGCAGTACTTC. The chain carries TRBV30 and TRBJ2-7; 9 bases match TRBD1. This CDR3 contains 14 residues. In germline, CDR1 is GTSNPN, CDR2 SVGIG (reference sequence). V gave up 4 bases and J gave up 1 base; unmatched junction bases: 5.

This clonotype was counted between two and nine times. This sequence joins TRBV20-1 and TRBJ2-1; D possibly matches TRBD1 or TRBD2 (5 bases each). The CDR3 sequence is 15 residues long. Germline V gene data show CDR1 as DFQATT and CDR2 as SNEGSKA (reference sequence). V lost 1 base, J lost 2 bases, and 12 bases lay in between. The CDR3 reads CSARAPGTAYNEQFF. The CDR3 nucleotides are TGCAGTGCTAGAGCTCCCGGGACGGCCTACAATGAGCAGTTCTTC.